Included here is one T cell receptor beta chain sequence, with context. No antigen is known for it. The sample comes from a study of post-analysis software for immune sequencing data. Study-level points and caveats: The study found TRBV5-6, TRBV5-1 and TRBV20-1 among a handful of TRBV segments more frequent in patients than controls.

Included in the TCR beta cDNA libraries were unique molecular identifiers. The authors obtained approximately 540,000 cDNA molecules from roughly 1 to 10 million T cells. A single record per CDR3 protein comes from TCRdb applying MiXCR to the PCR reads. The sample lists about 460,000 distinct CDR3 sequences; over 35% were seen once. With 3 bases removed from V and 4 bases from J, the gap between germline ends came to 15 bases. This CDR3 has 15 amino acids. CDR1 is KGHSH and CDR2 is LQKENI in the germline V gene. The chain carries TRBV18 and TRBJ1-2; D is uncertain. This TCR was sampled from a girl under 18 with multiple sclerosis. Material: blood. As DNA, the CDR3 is TGTGCCAGCTCACCGAGTGGGCGTGGAGCCTATGGCTACACCTTC. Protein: CASSPSGRGAYGYTF.